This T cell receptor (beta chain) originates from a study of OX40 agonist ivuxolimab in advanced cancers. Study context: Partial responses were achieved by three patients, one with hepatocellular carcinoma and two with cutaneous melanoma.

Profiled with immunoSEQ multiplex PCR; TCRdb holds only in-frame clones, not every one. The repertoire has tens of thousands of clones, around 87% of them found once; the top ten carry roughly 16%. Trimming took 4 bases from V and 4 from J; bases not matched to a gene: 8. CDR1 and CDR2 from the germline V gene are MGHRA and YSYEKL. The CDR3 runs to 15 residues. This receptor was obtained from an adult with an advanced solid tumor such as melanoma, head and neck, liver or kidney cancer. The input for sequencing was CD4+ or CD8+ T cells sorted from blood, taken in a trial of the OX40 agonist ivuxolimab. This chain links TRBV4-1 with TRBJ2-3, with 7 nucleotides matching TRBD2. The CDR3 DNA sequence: TGCGCCAGCAGCCTTTCGGGGGGAGCGGCAGATACGCAGTATTTT. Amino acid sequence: CASSLSGGAADTQYF.